The next 17 T cell receptor beta chains were all read from a single sample in a study of OX40 agonist ivuxolimab in advanced cancers. Repertoires were generated with immunoSEQ multiplex PCR, while TCRdb's copy carries only in-frame clones and drops some. Of 65,000 to 85,000 clones detected, about 92% appear once; the ten largest clones hold roughly an eighth. Sequenced here: CD4+ or CD8+ T cells sorted from blood, sampled in a trial of the OX40 agonist ivuxolimab. The receptors here all came from an adult with an advanced solid tumor such as melanoma, head and neck, liver or kidney cancer.

This chain uses TRBV6-5 with TRBJ2-5, with 8 bases that match TRBD2. In germline, CDR1 is MNHEY, CDR2 SVGAGI. The CDR3 length is 15 residues. Trimming took 6 bases from V and 2 from J; bases not matched to a gene: 8. CDR3 region: CASSLGGELQETQYF. The DNA for the CDR3 is TGTGCCAGCAGCCTCGGGGGGGAATTACAAGAGACCCAGTACTTC.

The chain recombines TRBV19 with TRBJ1-1; weak D call: TRBD1 (5 bases). Germline CDR1 is LNHDA and CDR2 is SQIVND (reference sequence). The CDR3 has 13 amino acids. Trimming stripped 7 bases from V and 11 bases from J, with 20 bases between. CDR3 coding DNA: TGTGCCAGTAAGGGAGGAGGGGTCGGTGATGCTTTCTTT. It codes for CASKGGGVGDAFF. The full variable domain, rest sourced from reference TRBV19 and TRBJ1-1, is DGGITQSPKYLFRKEGQNVTLSCEQNLNHDAMYWYRQDPGQGLRLIYYSQIVNDFQKGDIAEGYSVSREKKESFPLTVTSAQKNPTAFYLCASKGGGVGDAFFGQGTRLTVV.

This chain joins TRBV30 and TRBJ1-1; the match to TRBD1 covers 7 bases. Germline V gives CDR1 GTSNPN, CDR2 SVGIG (reference sequence). V gave up 6 bases and J gave up 4 bases; unmatched junction bases: 2. The CDR3 length is 11 residues. CDR3 sequence reads: CACYRGTEAFF. The CDR3 bases are TGTGCCTGCTACAGGGGCACTGAAGCTTTCTTT.

V and J are TRBV2 and TRBJ2-7; 9 bases are shared with TRBD1. The germline CDR1 and CDR2 sequences are SNHLY and FYNNEI. The CDR3 sequence is 15 residues long. J lost 0 bases, V lost 6 bases, and 6 bases had no gene match. The CDR3, as DNA: TGTGCCAGCAGGCTCGGACAGGGGTACTCCTACGAGCAGTACTTC. As protein: CASRLGQGYSYEQYF.

The sample holds one count of this clone. V usage is TRBV13 and J usage is TRBJ2-7; TRBD2 matches at 7 bases. The CDR3 spans 15 residues. In germline, CDR1 is PRHDT, CDR2 FYEKMQ (reference sequence). The V and J ends lost 5 bases and 4 bases, in that order; junction bases with no gene match: 11. CDR3 DNA: TGTGCCAGCAGCACTTCTAGCGGAAGGGAGTACGAGCAGTACTTC. Translated: CASSTSSGREYEQYF. Supplemented by reference TRBV13 and TRBJ2-7, the full variable domain reads AAGVIQSPRHLIKEKRETATLKCYPIPRHDTVYWYQQGPGQDPQFLISFYEKMQSDKGSIPDRFSAQQFSDYHSELNMSSLELGDSALYFCASSTSSGREYEQYFGPGTRLTVT.

V gene TRBV28 combines with J gene TRBJ2-3; 7 nucleotides match TRBD2. Germline V CDR1 and CDR2: MDHEN, SYDVKM. The CDR3 totals 13 residues. Trimming cost V 7 bases and J 5 bases; bases outside gene matches: 6. The CDR3 spells CASTGGSGDTQYF. The CDR3 nucleotides read TGTGCCAGCACCGGGGGGAGTGGAGATACGCAGTATTTT. Looking up the rest from reference TRBV28 and TRBJ2-3 gives the full variable domain: DVKVTQSSRYLVKRTGEKVFLECVQDMDHENMFWYRQDPGLGLRLIYFSYDVKMKEKGDIPEGYSVSREKKERFSLILESASTNQTSMYLCASTGGSGDTQYFGPGTRLTVL.

The chain combines TRBV11-2 with TRBJ2-7; D not resolved. Germline lookup yields CDR1 SGHAT and CDR2 FQNNGV. The CDR3 length is 13 residues. V lost 1 base, J lost 3 bases, and 7 bases lay in between. The CDR3: CASSLVGDYEQYF. The CDR3 coding sequence is TGTGCCAGCAGCTTAGTTGGAGACTACGAGCAGTACTTC. Complete variable domain (other parts from reference TRBV11-2 and TRBJ2-7): EAGVAQSPRYKIIEKRQSVAFWCNPISGHATLYWYQQILGQGPKLLIQFQNNGVVDDSQLPKDRFSAERLKGVDSTLKIQPAKLEDSAVYLCASSLVGDYEQYFGPGTRLTVT.

The rearrangement uses TRBV19 and TRBJ1-5; D remains ambiguous. V was cut by 5 bases and J by 4 bases, with 18 bases left in between. The CDR3 is 16 amino acids. CDR1 is LNHDA and CDR2 is SQIVND in the germline V gene (reference sequence). The CDR3 spells CASSDPANPGNQPQHF. The CDR3 region has the DNA TGTGCCAGTAGTGATCCTGCGAATCCTGGGAATCAGCCCCAGCATTTT.

J is TRBJ2-7 and V is TRBV27; a weak D match, TRBD2 (6 bases). This CDR3 spans 12 amino acids. CDR1 MNHEY and CDR2 SMNVEV come from the germline V gene (reference sequence). The V gene lost 3 bases and the J gene lost 7 bases, with 10 bases spanning the gap. The CDR3 DNA reads TGTGCCAGCAGTTTTCTGGGGGGAGAGCAGTACTTC. It encodes CASSFLGGEQYF.

This clone came up once. V usage is TRBV6-5 and J usage is TRBJ2-3, with 7 bases that match TRBD1. The germline V gene has CDR1 MNHEY and CDR2 SVGAGI. CDR3 length: 13 residues. The V segment lost 6 bases and the J segment 2 bases; nucleotides outside the gene matches: 2. CDR3 sequence reads: CASRGGFTDTQYF. The CDR3 region has the DNA TGTGCCAGCAGAGGGGGCTTCACAGATACGCAGTATTTT.

V usage is TRBV28 and J usage is TRBJ2-7; the D gene is possibly TRBD1 (6 bases). The CDR3 contains 16 residues. Germline V lookup: CDR1 MDHEN, CDR2 SYDVKM. Between the trimmed V and J ends, which lost 2 bases and 0 bases, there was a span of 14 bases. The CDR3 nucleotides read TGTGCCAGCAGTTTAGTGGGGGCAGGGAGCTCCTACGAGCAGTACTTC. It codes for CASSLVGAGSSYEQYF.

The gene calls are TRBV7-9 and TRBJ2-1; 10 nucleotides agree with TRBD2. Per germline, CDR1 SEHNR and CDR2 FQNEAQ (reference sequence). Trimming removed 3 bases from V and 2 bases from J; junction bases left unmatched: 7. This CDR3 contains 17 residues. CDR3 DNA: TGTGCCAGCAGCTTCCCCCTAGCGGGGGATACCTACAATGAGCAGTTCTTC. The encoded protein is CASSFPLAGDTYNEQFF.

This sequence joins TRBV4-2 and TRBJ2-3; 10 bases line up with TRBD2. This CDR3 is 17 amino acids long. The V gene end was trimmed by 0 bases and the J gene end by 5 bases; junction bases not matched to a gene: 8. CDR1 and CDR2 from the germline V gene are LGHNA and YNFKEQ. CDR3 region: CASSQDPSGSEGDTQYF. CDR3 in DNA: TGTGCCAGCAGCCAAGACCCTAGCGGGAGTGAGGGAGATACGCAGTATTTT.

This chain joins TRBV30 and TRBJ1-1, with 7 bases fitting TRBD1. This CDR3 comprises 11 residues. J gave up 6 bases and V 5 bases, and 3 bases lay outside the gene matches. Germline V gives CDR1 GTSNPN, CDR2 SVGIG (reference sequence). For the CDR3, the DNA is TGTGCCTGGGGGGACAGTTCTGAAGCTTTCTTT. This translates into CAWGDSSEAFF.

The V call is TRBV7-9, the J call TRBJ2-6; TRBD2 might be the D (6 bases). This CDR3 has 19 amino acids. Germline V gene sequence: CDR1 SEHNR, CDR2 FQNEAQ (reference sequence). V lost 0 bases and J 0 bases, leaving 15 bases between the germline ends. CDR3 loop: CASSLAQGTYDSGANVLTF. CDR3 nucleotides: TGTGCCAGCAGCTTAGCGCAAGGGACTTATGACTCTGGGGCCAACGTCCTGACTTTC.

The V gene is TRBV21-1, the J gene TRBJ1-5; the table's TRBD1 call for D was not verified on the DNA. TRBV21-1 is designated a pseudogene. CDR3 length: 14 amino acids. The CDR3 protein is CASGRTGKNQPQHF. CDR3 DNA sequence: TGTGCCAGCGGACGGACAGGGAAGAATCAGCCCCAGCATTTT.

V usage is TRBV5-5 and J usage is TRBJ2-1; 11 nucleotides agree with TRBD2. The J segment lost 5 bases and the V segment lost 5 bases, leaving 9 bases of the junction unmatched. The length of the CDR3 is 16 residues. CDR1 is SGHKS and CDR2 is YYEKEE in the germline V gene (reference sequence). In DNA form, the CDR3 reads TGTGCCAGCAGTAGGCCGGGACTAGCGGTTCACAATGAGCAGTTCTTC. Amino acid sequence: CASSRPGLAVHNEQFF.